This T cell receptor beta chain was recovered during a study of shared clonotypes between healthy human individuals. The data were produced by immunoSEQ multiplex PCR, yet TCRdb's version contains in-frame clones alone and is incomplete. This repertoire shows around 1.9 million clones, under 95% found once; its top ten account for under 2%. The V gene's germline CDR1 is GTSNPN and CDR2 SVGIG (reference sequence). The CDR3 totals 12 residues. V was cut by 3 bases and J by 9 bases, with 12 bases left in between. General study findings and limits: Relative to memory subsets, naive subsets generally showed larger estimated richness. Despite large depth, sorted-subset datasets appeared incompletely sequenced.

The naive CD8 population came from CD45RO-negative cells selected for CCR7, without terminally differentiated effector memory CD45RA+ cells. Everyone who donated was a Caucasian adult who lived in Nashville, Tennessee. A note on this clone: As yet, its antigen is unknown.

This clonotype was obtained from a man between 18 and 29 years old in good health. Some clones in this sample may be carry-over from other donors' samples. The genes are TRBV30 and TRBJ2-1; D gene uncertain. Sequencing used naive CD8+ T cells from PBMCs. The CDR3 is CAWRSGVSEQFF. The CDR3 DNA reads TGTGCCTGGAGGTCCGGTGTTAGTGAGCAGTTCTTC.